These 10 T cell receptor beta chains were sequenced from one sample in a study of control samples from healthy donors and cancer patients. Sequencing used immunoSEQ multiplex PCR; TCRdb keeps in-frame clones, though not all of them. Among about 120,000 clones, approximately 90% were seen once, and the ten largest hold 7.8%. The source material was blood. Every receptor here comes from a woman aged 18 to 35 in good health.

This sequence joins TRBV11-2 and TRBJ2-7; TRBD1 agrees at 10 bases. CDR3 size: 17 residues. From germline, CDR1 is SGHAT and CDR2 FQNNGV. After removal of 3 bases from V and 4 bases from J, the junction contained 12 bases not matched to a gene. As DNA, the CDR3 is TGTGCCAGCAGCTTCCTTAAGAGACAGGGGGCGAGGTACGAGCAGTACTTC. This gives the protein CASSFLKRQGARYEQYF. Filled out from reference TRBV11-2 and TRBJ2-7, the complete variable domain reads EAGVAQSPRYKIIEKRQSVAFWCNPISGHATLYWYQQILGQGPKLLIQFQNNGVVDDSQLPKDRFSAERLKGVDSTLKIQPAKLEDSAVYLCASSFLKRQGARYEQYFGPGTRLTVT.

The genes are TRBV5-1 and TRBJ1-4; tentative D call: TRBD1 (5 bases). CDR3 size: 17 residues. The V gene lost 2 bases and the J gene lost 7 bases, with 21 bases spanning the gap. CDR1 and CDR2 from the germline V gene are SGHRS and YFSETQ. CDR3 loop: CASSLSPRVGVGEKLFF. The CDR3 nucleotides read TGCGCCAGCAGCTTATCCCCCCGTGTGGGGGTAGGTGAAAAACTGTTTTTT.

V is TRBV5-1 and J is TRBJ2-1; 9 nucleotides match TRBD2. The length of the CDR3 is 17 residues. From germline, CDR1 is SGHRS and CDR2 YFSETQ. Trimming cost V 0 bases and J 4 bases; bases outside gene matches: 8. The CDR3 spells CASSLDAGTSSYNEQFF. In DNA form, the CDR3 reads TGCGCCAGCAGCTTGGATGCCGGGACTAGCTCTTACAATGAGCAGTTCTTC.

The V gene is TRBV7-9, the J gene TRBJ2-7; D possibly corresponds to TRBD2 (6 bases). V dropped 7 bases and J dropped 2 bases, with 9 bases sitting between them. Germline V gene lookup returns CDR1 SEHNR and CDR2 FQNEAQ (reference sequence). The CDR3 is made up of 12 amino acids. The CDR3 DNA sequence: TGTGCCAGCACTAGCGTAACCTACGAGCAGTACTTC. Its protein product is CASTSVTYEQYF.

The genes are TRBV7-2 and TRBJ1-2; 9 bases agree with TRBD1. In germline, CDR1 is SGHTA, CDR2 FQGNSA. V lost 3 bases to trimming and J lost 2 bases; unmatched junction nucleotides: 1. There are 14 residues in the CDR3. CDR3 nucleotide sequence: TGTGCCAGCAGCTTGGGGACAGGGAACTATGGCTACACCTTC. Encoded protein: CASSLGTGNYGYTF.

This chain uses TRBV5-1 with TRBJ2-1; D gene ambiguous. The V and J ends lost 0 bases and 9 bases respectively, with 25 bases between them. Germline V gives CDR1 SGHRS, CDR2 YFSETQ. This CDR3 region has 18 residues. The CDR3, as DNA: TGCGCCAGCAGCTTGGAACTGGGTAGATCGAGTTTTGGCGGTGAGCAGTTCTTC. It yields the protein CASSLELGRSSFGGEQFF. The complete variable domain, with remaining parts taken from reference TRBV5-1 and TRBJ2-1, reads KAGVTQTPRYLIKTRGQQVTLSCSPISGHRSVSWYQQTPGQGLQFLFEYFSETQRNKGNFPGRFSGRQFSNSRSEMNVSTLELGDSALYLCASSLELGRSSFGGEQFFGPGTRLTVL.

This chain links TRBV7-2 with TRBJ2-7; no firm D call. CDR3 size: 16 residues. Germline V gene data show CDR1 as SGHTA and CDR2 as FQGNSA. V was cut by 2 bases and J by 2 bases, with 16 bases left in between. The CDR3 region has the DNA TGTGCCAGCAGCTTAAACTCGCTTTATTCCCCCTACGAGCAGTACTTC. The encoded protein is CASSLNSLYSPYEQYF.

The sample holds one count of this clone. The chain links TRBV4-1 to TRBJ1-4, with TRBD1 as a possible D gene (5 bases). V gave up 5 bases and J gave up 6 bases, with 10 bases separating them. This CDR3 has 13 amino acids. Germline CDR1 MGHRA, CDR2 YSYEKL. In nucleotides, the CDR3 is TGCGCCAGCAGCGCCCAGGGAGATGAAAAACTGTTTTTT. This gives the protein CASSAQGDEKLFF.

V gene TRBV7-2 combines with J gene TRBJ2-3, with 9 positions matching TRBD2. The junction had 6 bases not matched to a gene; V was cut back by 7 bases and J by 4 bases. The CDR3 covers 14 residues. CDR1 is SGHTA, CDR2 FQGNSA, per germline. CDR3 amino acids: CASTLRGGPDTQYF. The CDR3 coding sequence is TGTGCCAGCACTCTGCGGGGGGGCCCAGATACGCAGTATTTT.

The CDR3 nucleotides read TGTGCCAGCAGTCTTCCTTACAGGGGGCTCCGCGAGCAGTACTTC. Translated: CASSLPYRGLREQYF. The V gene is TRBV28, the J gene TRBJ2-7, with 9 positions matching TRBD1. The germline CDR1 and CDR2 sequences are MDHEN and SYDVKM. V lost 5 bases to trimming and J lost 6 bases; unmatched junction nucleotides: 11. This CDR3 is built from 15 residues.